The rows below give T cell receptor beta chains drawn from one sample of a study of blood T cell repertoires in COVID-19. TCRdb's copy holds only in-frame clones and misses some; the assay was immunoSEQ multiplex PCR. This sample has approximately 200,000 clones, with around 86% found just once. The sample taken for sequencing was peripheral blood. The receptors derive from a woman aged 25 to 39 with active or convalescent COVID-19. Each CDR3 is given without its conserved first and last residue. Fields, in order: clone size, V gene, J gene, CDR3 protein. Clone size is shown for a subset of rows, as once, few, many or a class of expanded clone.

size: -
V: TRBV6-5
J: TRBJ2-1
CDR3: ASTLSGTHNEQF

size: once
V: TRBV27
J: TRBJ2-6
CDR3: ASSLAQGATGANVLT

size: few
V: TRBV4-1
J: TRBJ2-2
CDR3: ASSMRLAVNTGELF

size: -
V: TRBV5-1
J: TRBJ1-1
CDR3: ASSLLSGWGNTEAF

size: -
V: TRBV28
J: TRBJ2-5
CDR3: ASSFEGGGGLQETQY

size: -
V: TRBV7-9
J: TRBJ1-2
CDR3: ASTDPGGGYT

size: -
V: TRBV5-4
J: TRBJ1-5
CDR3: ASSLDRGMTQPQH

size: once
V: TRBV7-6
J: TRBJ2-7
CDR3: ASSVSGGAYEQY

size: -
V: TRBV2
J: TRBJ1-2
CDR3: ASSGTGGANYGYT

size: -
V: TRBV28
J: TRBJ2-7
CDR3: ASSLQGYSYEQY

size: -
V: TRBV5-1
J: TRBJ2-1
CDR3: ASSLGVAGSYNEQF

size: -
V: TRBV19
J: TRBJ1-2
CDR3: ASRAGQIYGYT

size: -
V: TRBV5-1
J: TRBJ2-4
CDR3: ASSLVRLAGGQGSKNIQY

size: -
V: TRBV4-2
J: TRBJ1-5
CDR3: ASSRESIGSNQPQH

size: few
V: TRBV28
J: TRBJ2-7
CDR3: ASSLSLPLEQY

size: -
V: TRBV2
J: TRBJ1-1
CDR3: ASSGEGNTEAF

size: -
V: TRBV28
J: TRBJ2-7
CDR3: ASSFPGQVTYEQY

size: few
V: TRBV30
J: TRBJ2-3
CDR3: AWSITGANTDTQY

size: -
V: TRBV19
J: TRBJ1-2
CDR3: ASSILARDYGYT

size: -
V: TRBV3-1/TRBV3-2
J: TRBJ2-5
CDR3: ASSQLGGRGETQY

size: -
V: TRBV7-9
J: TRBJ2-7
CDR3: ASSADRRGTYEQY

size: few
V: TRBV19
J: TRBJ1-2
CDR3: ASSEDRDGYT

size: -
V: TRBV5-4
J: TRBJ2-1
CDR3: ASSLLVSEQF

size: -
V: TRBV29-1
J: TRBJ1-2
CDR3: SGSYNRGVDGYT

size: -
V: TRBV20-1
J: TRBJ1-5
CDR3: SASGGQGSDQPQH

size: -
V: TRBV28
J: TRBJ1-2
CDR3: ASSFRRGTHGYT

size: -
V: TRBV7-7
J: TRBJ2-7
CDR3: ASSPRQGSYEQY

size: -
V: TRBV5-6
J: TRBJ1-5
CDR3: ASSFGTARRQPQH

size: -
V: TRBV5-6
J: TRBJ2-7
CDR3: ASSPGTRGGEQY

size: -
V: TRBV19
J: TRBJ2-1
CDR3: ASSIGLAGVNEQF

size: few
V: TRBV2
J: TRBJ1-1
CDR3: ASRLTGARNTEAF

size: -
V: TRBV19
J: TRBJ1-4
CDR3: ASSHRNVMKRLF

size: -
V: TRBV30
J: TRBJ1-1
CDR3: AWKKGAGTEAF

size: few
V: TRBV2
J: TRBJ2-3
CDR3: ASRAHGSVDTQY

size: -
V: TRBV10-3
J: TRBJ2-7
CDR3: AISVGTGGHEQY

size: once
V: TRBV13
J: TRBJ2-1
CDR3: ASSLGGRGVYNEQF

size: -
V: TRBV7-2
J: TRBJ2-2
CDR3: ASNWGGANTGELF

size: -
V: TRBV20-1
J: TRBJ1-5
CDR3: SASRQVGNQPQH

size: -
V: TRBV18
J: TRBJ2-5
CDR3: ASSRTRELQETQY

size: once
V: TRBV10-2
J: TRBJ2-7
CDR3: ASTDGTGVNEQY

size: -
V: TRBV28
J: TRBJ2-2
CDR3: ASSSPTGTGFTGELF

size: -
V: TRBV5-4
J: TRBJ2-3
CDR3: ASSSAGLASTDTQY

size: -
V: TRBV28
J: TRBJ1-5
CDR3: ASSTPVGGLLQPQH

size: -
V: TRBV5-1
J: TRBJ1-2
CDR3: ASSLLVTTGGNYGYT

size: -
V: TRBV11-2
J: TRBJ2-7
CDR3: ASSVASGRAYEQY

size: -
V: TRBV13
J: TRBJ1-1
CDR3: ASFMGPSPVRTAF

size: -
V: TRBV6-5
J: TRBJ2-7
CDR3: ASSSGQLYEQY

size: -
V: TRBV7-6
J: TRBJ2-7
CDR3: ASSPGTGSEQY